The 25 T cell receptor beta chains below all came from one sample that was sequenced in a study of post-analysis software for immune sequencing data. General study points: Included in a set of about five TRBV segments more frequent in patients than controls were TRBV5-6, TRBV5-1 and TRBV20-1.

Antigens for these TCRs are unknown. The TCR beta cDNA libraries carried unique molecular identifiers. TCRdb re-derived calls from the PCR reads in MiXCR, one entry per CDR3 protein. Of hundreds of thousands of distinct CDR3 sequences in the sample, about 53% were seen once. The material sequenced was blood. These receptors were obtained from a girl under 18 with multiple sclerosis.

The rearrangement links TRBV6-5 to TRBJ1-4; D gene unclear. Germline lookup yields CDR1 MNHEY and CDR2 SVGAGI. The V gene lost 6 bases and the J gene lost 3 bases, with 14 bases spanning the gap. The CDR3 is 15 residues long. The CDR3: CASSRDIIANEKLFF. CDR3 DNA sequence: TGTGCCAGCAGCCGAGACATTATAGCTAATGAAAAACTGTTTTTT.

This clonotype was picked up a small number of times. The chain is built from TRBV10-3 and TRBJ2-7; possibly TRBD1 for D (8 bases). Germline CDR1 and CDR2: ENHRY and SYGVKD. The CDR3 length is 12 residues. The V end lost 10 bases, the J end lost 6 bases, and 16 bases lay between the germline ends. The CDR3 nucleotides are TGTGCCAGCGGGGACAGGACTAGCGAGCAGTACTTC. The encoded protein is CASGDRTSEQYF.

This clonotype was counted only a few times. V usage is TRBV29-1 and J usage is TRBJ2-4; 8 nucleotides align to TRBD1. CDR1 is SQVTM and CDR2 is ANQGSEA in the germline V gene. The length of the CDR3 is 12 residues. CDR3 DNA: TGCGGCTATACAGGGGGTATAAACATTCAGTACTTC. It codes for CGYTGGINIQYF.

This clonotype has more than one count but fewer than ten. The V call is TRBV2, the J call TRBJ2-1, with 7 bases identical to TRBD2. Germline V lookup: CDR1 SNHLY, CDR2 FYNNEI. This CDR3 has 18 residues. After removal of 6 bases from V and 4 bases from J, the junction contained 18 bases not matched to a gene. The CDR3 here is CASSQNYRGGAGYNEQFF. CDR3 DNA: TGTGCCAGCAGCCAAAACTACCGGGGAGGGGCGGGATACAATGAGCAGTTCTTC.

The CDR3 region is CASSSVAGQGSYGYTF. The DNA for the CDR3 is TGCGCCAGCAGTTCCGTTGCGGGACAGGGATCGTATGGCTACACCTTC. The V and J genes are TRBV5-1 and TRBJ1-2, with 9 positions matching TRBD1. The V gene's germline CDR1 is SGHRS and CDR2 YFSETQ. Trimming took 5 bases from V and 5 from J; bases not matched to a gene: 13. CDR3 length equals 16 residues.

The V gene is TRBV20-1, the J gene TRBJ2-1, with D perhaps matching TRBD1 or TRBD2 (6 bases each). V was pared by 1 base and J by 1 base, with 23 bases between. This CDR3 contains 19 residues. CDR1 DFQATT and CDR2 SNEGSKA come from the germline V gene (reference sequence). The CDR3 is CSARGEELAQGGSYNEQFF. The CDR3 DNA sequence: TGCAGTGCTAGAGGGGAAGAACTAGCCCAAGGGGGGTCCTACAATGAGCAGTTCTTC.

There are a few counts of this clonotype. V usage is TRBV27 and J usage is TRBJ2-5; D ambiguous. This CDR3 is built from 15 residues. The germline V and J ends were trimmed by 4 bases and 2 bases, with 14 bases remaining between them. Germline V lookup: CDR1 MNHEY, CDR2 SMNVEV (reference sequence). The CDR3 is CASSSRPGRQETQYF. DNA for the CDR3: TGTGCCAGCAGTTCCCGGCCCGGCCGGCAAGAGACCCAGTACTTC.

The chain employs TRBV25-1 and TRBJ2-1; D possibly corresponds to TRBD2 (5 bases). Germline V CDR1 and CDR2: MGHDK, SYGVNS. The CDR3 has 18 residues. Deletions cut 6 bases from V and 6 bases from J, with 27 bases between. The CDR3 loop reads CASSDPLKPDLGSNEQFF. The CDR3 DNA reads TGTGCCAGCAGCGACCCTCTGAAGCCAGACCTGGGGAGCAATGAGCAGTTCTTC.

The rearrangement joins TRBV14 to TRBJ1-6; D call uncertain. The CDR3 covers 16 residues. The germline V gene encodes CDR1 SGHDN and CDR2 FVKESK. V lost 3 bases, J lost 0 bases, and 9 bases lay in between. The CDR3 spells CASSQRLSSYNSPLHF. CDR3 DNA sequence: TGTGCCAGCAGCCAGCGATTAAGCTCCTATAATTCACCCCTCCACTTT. Full variable domain (outside the CDR3, taken from reference TRBV14 and TRBJ1-6): EAGVTQFPSHSVIEKGQTVTLRCDPISGHDNLYWYRRVMGKEIKFLLHFVKESKQDESGMPNNRFLAERTGGTYSTLKVQPAELEDSGVYFCASSQRLSSYNSPLHFGNGTRLTVT.

This clonotype appeared a few times. The V call is TRBV29-1, the J call TRBJ2-1; D perhaps matches TRBD2 (9 bases). The V end lost 3 bases, the J end lost 7 bases, and 22 bases lay between the germline ends. Germline CDR1 reads SQVTM; CDR2 reads ANQGSEA. The CDR3 runs to 16 residues. Written as DNA, the CDR3 is TGCAGCGTTGAGCACAGGGGGATAGCGGGAGTGAATGAGCAGTTCTTC. Translated: CSVEHRGIAGVNEQFF.

CDR3 DNA: TGTGCCAGCAGCCTTCAAGGGCCAGAGACCCAGTACTTC. Protein product: CASSLQGPETQYF. The chain combines TRBV7-9 with TRBJ2-5; no firm D call. The CDR3 consists of 13 residues. CDR1 is SEHNR and CDR2 is FQNEAQ in the germline V gene (reference sequence). V lost 5 bases and J 4 bases, leaving 11 bases between the germline ends.

The rearrangement joins TRBV28 to TRBJ2-1, with 7 bases lining up with TRBD1. V trimming: 7 bases; J trimming: 6 bases; junction bases outside the gene matches: 12. The CDR3 has 15 amino acids. CDR1 MDHEN and CDR2 SYDVKM come from the germline V gene. The CDR3 nucleotides read TGTGCCAGCAACGCCCCCGGGACAGACCGCAATGAGCAGTTCTTC. Translating gives CASNAPGTDRNEQFF.

V usage is TRBV12-3 or TRBV12-4 and J usage is TRBJ2-5, with 16 bases that match TRBD2. CDR3 length: 20 residues. Trimming cost V 6 bases and J 1 base; bases outside gene matches: 14. The CDR3 nucleotides are TGTGCCAGCAGACAATTCAGCCCCGGGACTAGCGGGAGGGCCCAAGAGACCCAGTACTTC. Protein: CASRQFSPGTSGRAQETQYF.

V and J are TRBV10-3 and TRBJ2-5; the D call may be TRBD1 or TRBD2 (6 bases each). The DNA end is a closer match to TRBJ2-7, so the J assignment may be wrong. CDR1 ENHRY and CDR2 SYGVKD come from the germline V gene. The CDR3 runs 12 residues. The DNA of the CDR3 is TGTGCCATCAGTAAACAGGGAGGCGAGCAGTACTTC. The encoded protein is CAISKQGGEQYF.

CDR3 sequence reads: CASSLGQYHGYTF. Written as DNA, the CDR3 is TGCGCCAGCAGCCTGGGACAGTATCATGGCTACACCTTC. The chain carries TRBV5-1 and TRBJ1-2; 7 bases map to TRBD1. Germline trimming cut 4 bases from V and 6 bases from J; bases unmatched to any gene: 6. In germline, CDR1 is SGHRS, CDR2 YFSETQ. The CDR3 consists of 13 residues.

This chain joins TRBV25-1 and TRBJ2-5, with 7 bases lining up with TRBD1. The J call is doubtful: the DNA matches TRBJ2-7 better. Germline V CDR1 and CDR2: MGHDK, SYGVNS. This CDR3 has 14 amino acids. CDR3 in DNA: TGTGCCAGCTCCCCTCCGGACAGGCGGTGCGAGCAGTACTTC. Translated, it gives CASSPPDRRCEQYF.

This chain connects TRBV30 to TRBJ2-4; D could derive from TRBD1 or TRBD2 (5 bases each). With the DNA end fitting TRBJ2-7 better, the J assignment may be wrong. The CDR3 is 15 residues long. CDR1 is GTSNPN and CDR2 is SVGIG in the germline V gene (reference sequence). The CDR3 region is CAWGGMSGRENEQYF. The CDR3 DNA reads as TGTGCCTGGGGGGGAATGAGTGGCAGGGAGAACGAGCAGTACTTC.

This chain connects TRBV5-4 to TRBJ2-7; the match to TRBD2 covers 9 bases. The V and J ends lost 1 base and 5 bases, in that order; junction bases with no gene match: 7. The CDR3 spans 15 residues. Germline V gene lookup returns CDR1 SGHNT and CDR2 YYREEE (reference sequence). CDR3 DNA sequence: TGTGCCAGCAGCTTGATGGGCGGGAGGGCGAACGAGCAGTACTTC. Protein product: CASSLMGGRANEQYF.

The count of this clonotype is one. This chain uses TRBV20-1 with TRBJ2-7; D is ambiguous. Trimming cost V 3 bases and J 3 bases, with 15 bases left between them. This CDR3 is built from 14 residues. Germline CDR1 and CDR2: DFQATT and SNEGSKA (reference sequence). This CDR3 reads CSARRIGQVYEQYF. Written as DNA, the CDR3 is TGCAGTGCTAGGAGAATAGGCCAAGTCTACGAGCAGTACTTC.

This chain uses TRBV6-1 with TRBJ2-5; 7 nucleotides line up with TRBD1. Germline V CDR1 and CDR2: MNHNS, SASEGT. The V gene end was trimmed by 4 bases and the J gene end by 0 bases; junction bases not matched to a gene: 2. The CDR3 runs to 14 residues. CDR3 amino acids: CASSVGQDQETQYF. The CDR3 nucleotides read TGTGCCAGCAGTGTAGGACAGGACCAAGAGACCCAGTACTTC.

The chain uses TRBV20-1 and TRBJ2-3; D may match TRBD1 or TRBD2 (5 bases each). The CDR3 spans 14 residues. Trimming took off 6 bases at V and 6 bases at J, with 19 bases between the two ends. CDR1 is DFQATT, CDR2 SNEGSKA, per germline (reference sequence). In DNA, the CDR3 is TGCAGTGCCTTCACGGGGCTCGGCCGGGATACGCAGTATTTT. Translating it yields CSAFTGLGRDTQYF.

This chain joins TRBV4-1 and TRBJ2-3; 10 bases fit TRBD2. With V trimmed by 2 bases and J by 1 base, 12 bases remained unmatched. The CDR3 extends over 19 amino acids. Germline V CDR1 and CDR2: MGHRA, YSYEKL. CDR3 sequence reads: CASSQQNGLAGAGTDTQYF. CDR3 bases: TGCGCCAGCAGCCAACAGAATGGGCTAGCGGGAGCGGGCACAGATACGCAGTATTTT.

J is TRBJ2-1 and V is TRBV20-1, with 10 bases identical to TRBD2. Germline lookup yields CDR1 DFQATT and CDR2 SNEGSKA (reference sequence). Trimming took 5 bases from V and 5 from J; bases not matched to a gene: 6. CDR3 length: 14 amino acids. The CDR3 coding sequence is TGCAGTGCTTCTAGCGGGAGTTTCGACAATGAGCAGTTCTTC. Amino acids: CSASSGSFDNEQFF.

The chain is built from TRBV20-1 and TRBJ2-5; D may be TRBD2 (5 bases). The DNA matches TRBJ2-7 better at its end, which makes the J call doubtful. The CDR3 has 15 amino acids. Germline CDR1 and CDR2: DFQATT and SNEGSKA (reference sequence). The CDR3 nucleotides are TGCAGTGTCCAACCCCCTCATTCGGGAAGATACGAGCAGTACTTC. This translates into CSVQPPHSGRYEQYF.

This clonotype was observed a handful of times. This chain connects TRBV5-1 to TRBJ2-5; D tentatively reads TRBD1 or TRBD2 (5 bases each). This CDR3 comprises 15 residues. The V and J ends lost 7 bases and 2 bases respectively, with 18 bases between them. From germline, CDR1 is SGHRS and CDR2 YFSETQ. CDR3 in DNA: TGCGCCAGCCTTCGGGGCAGGGTCGGGCAAGAGACCCAGTACTTC. It yields the protein CASLRGRVGQETQYF. Together with reference TRBV5-1 and TRBJ2-5, the CDR3 gives the full variable domain: KAGVTQTPRYLIKTRGQQVTLSCSPISGHRSVSWYQQTPGQGLQFLFEYFSETQRNKGNFPGRFSGRQFSNSRSEMNVSTLELGDSALYLCASLRGRVGQETQYFGPGTRLLVL.